The clone carrying this T cell receptor beta chain has a handful of counts. Its antigen is unknown. The TCRbeta library incorporated unique molecular identifiers. Using its own MiXCR run on the PCR reads, TCRdb lists one record per CDR3 protein. The data contain around 450,000 distinct CDR3 sequences, about 40% of them singletons. The data were obtained in a study of T-cell reconstitution after alpha-beta-depleted transplantation in children. Overall study results and limits: Some patients' high day-60 TCRbeta diversity was attributed to recipient cells surviving conditioning.

Trimming took off 1 base at V and 1 base at J, with 7 bases between the two ends. The CDR3 has 14 residues. Germline CDR1 SEHNR, CDR2 FQNEAQ (reference sequence). The origin of this receptor is a girl aged 2-10 years with aplastic anemia, due to receive a stem cell transplant. The sample consisted of PBMCs, taken before TCRalphabeta/CD19-depleted stem cell transplant. V gene TRBV7-9 combines with J gene TRBJ1-1; no firm D call. The CDR3, as DNA: TGTGCCAGCAGCTTAGTACTGGCGAACACTGAAGCTTTCTTT. Protein sequence: CASSLVLANTEAFF.